This T cell receptor beta chain is from a study of metastatic and nonmetastatic thyroid tumors. The overall study: Repertoires were compared across blood and tumor or nodule tissue from malignant and benign thyroid patients. Study outcomes and limitations: Malignant tumors reportedly showed significantly higher TCR beta diversity than benign nodules in both blood and tumor.

In this sample, this clone turned up a few times. Antigen unknown. As handled by the study authors: Clinicopathological groups differed in CDR3, with these differences serving to build a distant-metastasis classifier for papillary thyroid cancer. MiXCR reprocessed the PCR reads for TCRdb. These V and J calls rely on TCRdb rather than the paper's analysis. The sample yields 20,000 to 25,000 clones, approximately 15% seen once. Before thyroid surgery, none of the patients had received any treatment. Trimming stripped 0 bases from V and 6 bases from J, with 12 bases between. This CDR3 is built from 14 residues. Germline V gives CDR1 SNHLY, CDR2 FYNNEI.

Sequencing was done on a sample of blood. The TCR was taken from a female donor with papillary thyroid cancer or a benign thyroid nodule (not recorded which). Some clones in this sample may be carry-over from other donors' samples. The chain has TRBV2 and TRBJ2-7, with D hard to call. The CDR3 sequence: CASSEAPGLLEQYF. For the CDR3, the DNA is TGTGCCAGCAGTGAAGCACCGGGTCTCCTCGAGCAGTACTTC.